This record covers a single T cell receptor beta chain. Between the trimmed V and J ends, which lost 6 bases and 2 bases, there was a span of 16 bases. This CDR3 is built from 16 residues. Per the germline V gene, CDR1 is SNHLY and CDR2 is FYNNEI. Seattle participants joined during active infection and were tracked over time. TCRdb's table, derived via immunoSEQ multiplex PCR, lists solely in-frame clones and lacks some. The sample lists 500,000 to 600,000 clones; less than 90% were seen once. This sample was included in a study of blood T cell repertoires in COVID-19. Material: peripheral blood. The V gene is TRBV2, the J gene TRBJ2-2, with a tentative D call TRBD2 (6 bases). The receptor's source is a woman aged 45-60 years with COVID-19, enrolled during active disease. As DNA, the CDR3 is TGTGCCAGCAGGGGCCCGGGAGAGATTAACACCGGGGAGCTGTTTTTT. Its protein product is CASRGPGEINTGELFF.